This TCR beta chain was documented in a study of cytomegalovirus exposure and HLA in healthy donors. Overall study: An earlier analysis found 110 million or so unique TCR beta sequences from around 180 million T cells.

As for the donors, each was a healthy bone marrow donor. Primers for the PCR totalled 60 Vbeta and 13 Jbeta. Assay: immunoSEQ multiplex PCR; the TCRdb copy retains only in-frame clones and omits some. The sample consists of some 120,000 clones, around three quarters of them appearing once. Material for sequencing was PBMCs. This sequence was found in a man younger than 45 in good health and CMV-seropositive.

The CDR3 sequence is CASSLLERSVGETQYF. The CDR3 bases are TGTGCCAGCAGCTTACTAGAGAGATCGGTCGGGGAGACCCAGTACTTC. V and J are TRBV11-2 and TRBJ2-5, with D unclear. The CDR3 has 16 residues. Trimming left V 2 bases short and J 5 bases short, with 18 bases between. CDR1 and CDR2 from the germline V gene are SGHAT and FQNNGV.